This T cell receptor beta chain was sequenced during a study of blood T cell repertoires in COVID-19 (dated by TCRdb to 2018 to 2020). Describing the broader study: Samples covering the acute and convalescent phases of COVID-19 were provided by collaborators in the United States, Italy and Spain. The material from the prospective study consisted of cDNA or gDNA derived from T cells, B-cell-depleted T cells, or PBMCs. Where available, HLA class I and class II types were taken from metadata supplied by the sample provider and were not determined by assay-based typing. Deeply sampled blood TCRbeta repertoires from subjects exposed to, actively infected with, or recovered from COVID-19 were included in the dataset. Samples were obtained from the ongoing ImmuneRACE study (first 160 participants) and from some 1,300 subjects provided by 6 global collaborators. The repertoires were released in a freely available public database meant as a resource for research on the immune response to SARS-CoV-2. Nearly every sample came with metadata listing a de-identified subject ID, COVID-19 status, age in years and sex.

Of note for this clone: The specificity of this receptor is unknown. Per-base qualities were not stored, and no clone one base away is much larger.

In the prospective study, participants were about 18 to 89 years old, resided in fewer than 25 geographic areas of the United States, and were enrolled through a virtual design. Cohort assignment in the prospective study relied on participant-reported clinical history from a screening survey and a study questionnaire. For ImmuneRACE Cohort 3, a participant was defined as recovered based on two consecutive negative NP/OP PCR tests, clearance by a healthcare professional, or resolution of symptoms. In the prospective study, whole blood, serum and a nasopharyngeal or oropharyngeal swab were collected from each participant by mobile phlebotomists. Additional blood draws and questionnaires over an approximately two-month period could optionally be provided by prospective study participants. Blood samples from the prospective study were shipped frozen or at room temperature prior to DNA extraction. General findings and caveats noted by the study authors: The amount of clinical and demographic metadata varied by source and participant and was provided uncurated.

TCRbeta CDR3 regions were amplified from genomic DNA by means of the immunoSEQ Assay, a bias-controlled multiplex PCR. The original pipeline was this. The number of nucleated cells in each sample was estimated from the amplification of reference gene primers within the assay. To quantify the absolute abundance of each unique TCRbeta CDR3 rearrangement, sequence reads were collapsed and filtered. For each sample, productive Simpson clonality was calculated as the square root of Simpson's diversity index across productive rearrangements. TCRdb took this table from immuneACCESS and kept in-frame rearrangements with V and J called. Such tables lack part of the clones; where checked against another copy, unresolved V genes explain under half of the gap, and the rest is unexplained. V and J calls and clone size follow that table, whereas D and trimming were derived from the DNA. The sample includes about 310,000 clones, with approximately 85% observed a single time. Roughly 2.2% of the sample is held by the ten biggest clonotypes.

Deletion took 6 bases off V and 4 bases off J, with a span of 7 bases between the germline ends. From a lookup of the germline V gene, CDR1 and CDR2 are LGHNT and FRNRAP. From the cysteine up to the phenylalanine, the CDR3 has a length of 12 residues. This entry keeps only the CDR3 DNA: 36 bases, framed from base 1. The sequenced sample was PBMCs or T cells enriched from blood (not recorded which). The receptor comes from a young man who had recovered from COVID-19. The sequence links TRBV12-5 to TRBJ1-3; a tentative D match to TRBD1 spans 5 bases. The CDR3 sequence is CASGGGGNTIYF. The sequence in DNA is TGTGCTAGTGGGGGGGGAGGAAACACCATATATTTT.